This is a list of T cell receptor beta chains from one sample in a study of blood T cell repertoires in COVID-19. Method: immunoSEQ multiplex PCR; TCRdb's copy keeps in-frame clones and lacks some. The data contain almost 90,000 clones, 90% of them seen just once; the ten biggest clones take up over 6.5%. What was sequenced was peripheral blood. All receptors come from a young man with COVID-19, enrolled during active disease. CDR3s include the opening cysteine and the closing phenylalanine or tryptophan. Each record gives: V gene, clone size, D gene, J gene, CDR3 protein, CDR3 DNA. D genes are given only for firm matches. Some rows mark clone size as missing; the rest say once, few, many or name a class of expanded clone.

V gene: TRBV28; clone size: NA; D gene: TRBD1; J gene: TRBJ2-2; CDR3 protein: CASSSTGVGTGELFF; CDR3 DNA: TGTGCCAGCAGTTCTACAGGGGTGGGCACCGGGGAGCTGTTTTTT
V gene: TRBV28; clone size: NA; D gene: NA; J gene: TRBJ2-1; CDR3 protein: CASRPFSGQIYNEQFF; CDR3 DNA: TGTGCCAGCAGGCCTTTCTCAGGACAAATTTACAATGAGCAGTTCTTC
V gene: TRBV28; clone size: once; D gene: NA; J gene: TRBJ1-4; CDR3 protein: CASSLTSGTTMRDEKLFF; CDR3 DNA: TGTGCCAGCAGTTTAACATCCGGGACAACGATGAGGGATGAAAAACTGTTTTTT
V gene: TRBV5-4; clone size: once; D gene: NA; J gene: TRBJ2-1; CDR3 protein: CASSPHVGGEQFF; CDR3 DNA: TGTGCCAGCAGCCCTCATGTGGGAGGTGAGCAGTTCTTC
V gene: TRBV5-1; clone size: NA; D gene: TRBD1; J gene: TRBJ1-1; CDR3 protein: CASSLQGGAEAFF; CDR3 DNA: TGCGCCAGCAGCTTACAGGGGGGAGCTGAAGCTTTCTTT
V gene: TRBV7-2; clone size: NA; D gene: NA; J gene: TRBJ2-2; CDR3 protein: CASSITTGMALNTGELFF; CDR3 DNA: TGTGCCAGCAGCATCACGACAGGAATGGCGCTTAACACCGGGGAGCTGTTTTTT
V gene: TRBV12-3/TRBV12-4; clone size: NA; D gene: NA; J gene: TRBJ1-2; CDR3 protein: CASSLRGYGYTF; CDR3 DNA: TGTGCCAGCAGTTTAAGAGGCTATGGCTACACCTTC
V gene: TRBV28; clone size: NA; D gene: NA; J gene: TRBJ2-2; CDR3 protein: CASLSGRGRGRTGELFF; CDR3 DNA: TGTGCCAGTCTTTCGGGAAGGGGCAGGGGTCGAACCGGGGAGCTGTTTTTT
V gene: TRBV28; clone size: NA; D gene: NA; J gene: TRBJ1-2; CDR3 protein: CASRLMRDYGYTF; CDR3 DNA: TGTGCCAGCAGGCTAATGAGGGACTATGGCTACACCTTC
V gene: TRBV29-1; clone size: NA; D gene: NA; J gene: TRBJ1-5; CDR3 protein: CSVATGSNQPQHF; CDR3 DNA: TGCAGCGTCGCGACAGGTAGCAATCAGCCCCAGCATTTT
V gene: TRBV5-4; clone size: NA; D gene: TRBD1; J gene: TRBJ1-6; CDR3 protein: CASSLVGTGGYSPLHF; CDR3 DNA: TGTGCCAGCAGCTTGGTCGGGACAGGGGGTTATTCACCCCTCCACTTT
V gene: TRBV11-2; clone size: few; D gene: NA; J gene: TRBJ2-3; CDR3 protein: CASSPLRDYPRDTQYF; CDR3 DNA: TGTGCCAGCAGCCCCCTCCGAGACTACCCTAGGGATACGCAGTATTTT
V gene: TRBV7-2; clone size: NA; D gene: TRBD1; J gene: TRBJ2-3; CDR3 protein: CASILGPSGTGTDTQYF; CDR3 DNA: TGTGCCAGCATCCTCGGCCCTTCCGGGACAGGGACAGATACGCAGTATTTT
V gene: TRBV9; clone size: NA; D gene: TRBD1; J gene: TRBJ2-7; CDR3 protein: CASSGGTGGSYEQYF; CDR3 DNA: TGTGCCAGCAGCGGTGGGACAGGGGGATCCTACGAGCAGTACTTC
V gene: TRBV28; clone size: once; D gene: NA; J gene: TRBJ2-5; CDR3 protein: CASSQFLHTSLRETQYF; CDR3 DNA: TGTGCCAGCAGCCAGTTTCTCCATACTAGTTTACGAGAGACCCAGTACTTC
V gene: TRBV3-1/TRBV3-2; clone size: NA; D gene: NA; J gene: TRBJ2-2; CDR3 protein: CASSQIRDTGELFF; CDR3 DNA: TGTGCCAGCAGCCAAATCAGGGATACCGGGGAGCTGTTTTTT
V gene: TRBV7-9; clone size: NA; D gene: NA; J gene: TRBJ2-1; CDR3 protein: CASSPFANLNEQFF; CDR3 DNA: TGTGCCAGCAGCCCCTTCGCTAACCTCAATGAGCAGTTCTTC
V gene: TRBV27; clone size: NA; D gene: NA; J gene: TRBJ1-1; CDR3 protein: CASSLYGGRNTEAFF; CDR3 DNA: TGTGCCAGCAGTTTATACGGGGGGCGGAACACTGAAGCTTTCTTT
V gene: TRBV24-1; clone size: once; D gene: NA; J gene: TRBJ2-2; CDR3 protein: CATSDPGWGENTGELFF; CDR3 DNA: TGTGCCACCAGTGACCCCGGGTGGGGAGAGAACACCGGGGAGCTGTTTTTT
V gene: TRBV6-5; clone size: once; D gene: TRBD1; J gene: TRBJ2-7; CDR3 protein: CASSSLPGQGAREQYF; CDR3 DNA: TGTGCCAGCAGTTCTTTGCCGGGACAGGGGGCGAGAGAGCAGTACTTC
V gene: TRBV7-3; clone size: NA; D gene: NA; J gene: TRBJ2-7; CDR3 protein: CASSLTQATYEQYF; CDR3 DNA: TGTGCCAGCAGCTTAACTCAGGCTACTTACGAGCAGTACTTC
V gene: TRBV6-1; clone size: NA; D gene: NA; J gene: TRBJ1-1; CDR3 protein: CASSEVRGANTEAFF; CDR3 DNA: TGTGCCAGCAGTGAAGTCCGAGGAGCGAACACTGAAGCTTTCTTT
V gene: TRBV5-6; clone size: NA; D gene: NA; J gene: TRBJ2-1; CDR3 protein: CASSGTAGPHNEQFF; CDR3 DNA: TGTGCCAGCAGCGGAACGGCGGGACCTCACAATGAGCAGTTCTTC
V gene: TRBV19; clone size: once; D gene: TRBD1; J gene: TRBJ2-7; CDR3 protein: CASSIHGTAYEQYF; CDR3 DNA: TGTGCCAGTAGTATCCACGGGACAGCCTACGAGCAGTACTTC
V gene: TRBV11-3; clone size: NA; D gene: TRBD2; J gene: TRBJ2-1; CDR3 protein: CASSSASGRNEQFF; CDR3 DNA: TGTGCCAGCAGCTCGGCTAGCGGGAGGAACGAGCAGTTCTTC
V gene: TRBV6-4; clone size: NA; D gene: TRBD2; J gene: TRBJ2-1; CDR3 protein: CASSGASGRYNEQFF; CDR3 DNA: TGTGCCAGCAGTGGGGCTAGCGGGAGGTACAATGAGCAGTTCTTC
V gene: TRBV5-6; clone size: NA; D gene: TRBD1; J gene: TRBJ2-7; CDR3 protein: CASSFRGRDYEQYF; CDR3 DNA: TGTGCCAGCAGCTTTAGGGGGCGCGACTACGAGCAGTACTTC
V gene: TRBV2; clone size: NA; D gene: NA; J gene: TRBJ2-2; CDR3 protein: CASSTASNTGELFF; CDR3 DNA: TGTGCCAGCAGTACAGCTTCGAACACCGGGGAGCTGTTTTTT
V gene: TRBV6-5; clone size: NA; D gene: NA; J gene: TRBJ2-5; CDR3 protein: CASRTPGQETQYF; CDR3 DNA: TGTGCCAGCAGGACCCCGGGCCAAGAGACCCAGTACTTC
V gene: TRBV18; clone size: once; D gene: NA; J gene: TRBJ1-1; CDR3 protein: CASSPPWGGYTEAFF; CDR3 DNA: TGTGCCAGCTCACCCCCGTGGGGCGGATACACTGAAGCTTTCTTT
V gene: TRBV6-6; clone size: NA; D gene: TRBD2; J gene: TRBJ2-2; CDR3 protein: CASSSPSGRSSGELFF; CDR3 DNA: TGTGCCAGCAGTTCCCCTAGCGGGAGGTCGAGCGGGGAGCTGTTTTTT